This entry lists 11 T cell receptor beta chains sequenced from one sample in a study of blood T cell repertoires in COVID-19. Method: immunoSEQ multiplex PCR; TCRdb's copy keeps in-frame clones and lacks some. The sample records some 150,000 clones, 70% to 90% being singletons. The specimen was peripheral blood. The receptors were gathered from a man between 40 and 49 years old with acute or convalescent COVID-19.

CDR3 DNA: TGTGCCAGCAGCCTAATCAGGGGGTCTGAAGCTTTCTTT. The encoded protein is CASSLIRGSEAFF. This chain links TRBV3-1 (or the pseudogene TRBV3-2) with TRBJ1-1, with 7 bases fitting TRBD1. V was pared by 4 bases and J by 6 bases, with 5 bases of the junction left unmatched. CDR3 size: 13 residues. The germline V gene has CDR1 LGHDT and CDR2 YNNKEL (reference sequence).

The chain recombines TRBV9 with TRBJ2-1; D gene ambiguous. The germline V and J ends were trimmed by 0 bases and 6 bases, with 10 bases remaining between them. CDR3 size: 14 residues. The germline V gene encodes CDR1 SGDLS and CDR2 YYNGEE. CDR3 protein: CASSVEAGVNEQFF. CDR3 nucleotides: TGTGCCAGCAGCGTAGAGGCCGGAGTCAATGAGCAGTTCTTC.

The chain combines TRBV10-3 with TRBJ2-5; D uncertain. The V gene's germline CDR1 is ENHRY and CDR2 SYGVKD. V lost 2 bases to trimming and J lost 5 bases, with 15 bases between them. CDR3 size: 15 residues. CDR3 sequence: CAISEGSSLGETQYF. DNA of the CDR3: TGTGCCATCAGTGAGGGGTCTAGTCTCGGCGAGACCCAGTACTTC.

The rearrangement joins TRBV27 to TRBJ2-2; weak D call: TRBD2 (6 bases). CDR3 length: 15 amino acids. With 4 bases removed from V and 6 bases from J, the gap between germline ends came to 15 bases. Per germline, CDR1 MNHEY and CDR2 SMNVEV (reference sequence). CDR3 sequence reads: CASSWRVYGAGELFF. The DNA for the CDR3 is TGTGCCAGCAGTTGGAGGGTGTATGGCGCCGGGGAGCTGTTTTTT.

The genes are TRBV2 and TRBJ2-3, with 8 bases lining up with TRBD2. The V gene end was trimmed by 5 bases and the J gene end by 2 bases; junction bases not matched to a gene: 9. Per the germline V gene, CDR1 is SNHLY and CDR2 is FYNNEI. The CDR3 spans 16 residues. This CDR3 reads CASSLEGLGSTDTQYF. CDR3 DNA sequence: TGTGCCAGCAGTCTTGAGGGACTAGGGTCCACAGATACGCAGTATTTT.

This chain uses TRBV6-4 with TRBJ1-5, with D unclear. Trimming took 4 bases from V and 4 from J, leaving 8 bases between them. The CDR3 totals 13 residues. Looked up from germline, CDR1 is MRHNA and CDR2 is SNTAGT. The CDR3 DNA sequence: TGTGCCAGCAGTGTACAGTCGAATCAGCCCCAGCATTTT. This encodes CASSVQSNQPQHF.

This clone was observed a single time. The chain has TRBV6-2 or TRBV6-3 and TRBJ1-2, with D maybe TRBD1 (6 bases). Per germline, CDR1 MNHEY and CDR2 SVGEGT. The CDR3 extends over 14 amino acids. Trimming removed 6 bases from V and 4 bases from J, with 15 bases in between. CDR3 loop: CASSSDRPPYGYTF. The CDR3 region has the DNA TGTGCCAGCAGCTCAGACAGGCCCCCCTATGGCTACACCTTC.

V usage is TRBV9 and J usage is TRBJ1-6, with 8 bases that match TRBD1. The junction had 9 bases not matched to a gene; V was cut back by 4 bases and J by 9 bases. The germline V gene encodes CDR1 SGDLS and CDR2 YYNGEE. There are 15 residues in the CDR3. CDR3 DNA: TGTGCCAGCAGCCCGACGACAGGGGTTTCTTCACCCCTCCACTTT. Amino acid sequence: CASSPTTGVSSPLHF.

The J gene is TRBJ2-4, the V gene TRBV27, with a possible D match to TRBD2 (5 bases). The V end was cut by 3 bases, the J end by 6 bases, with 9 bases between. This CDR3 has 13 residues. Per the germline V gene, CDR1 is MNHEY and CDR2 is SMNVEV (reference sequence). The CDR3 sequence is CASSFTRGNIQYF. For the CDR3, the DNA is TGTGCCAGCAGTTTCACTCGGGGAAACATTCAGTACTTC.

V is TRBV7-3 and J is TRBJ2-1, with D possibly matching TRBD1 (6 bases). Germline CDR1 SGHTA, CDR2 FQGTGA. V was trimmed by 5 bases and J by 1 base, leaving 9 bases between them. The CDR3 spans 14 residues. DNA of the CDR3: TGTGCCAGCAGCCTACAGGGATCCTACAATGAGCAGTTCTTC. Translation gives CASSLQGSYNEQFF. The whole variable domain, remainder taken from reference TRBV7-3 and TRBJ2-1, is GAGVSQTPSNKVTEKGKYVELRCDPISGHTALYWYRQSLGQGPEFLIYFQGTGAADDSGLPNDRFFAVRPEGSVSTLKIQRTERGDSAVYLCASSLQGSYNEQFFGPGTRLTVL.

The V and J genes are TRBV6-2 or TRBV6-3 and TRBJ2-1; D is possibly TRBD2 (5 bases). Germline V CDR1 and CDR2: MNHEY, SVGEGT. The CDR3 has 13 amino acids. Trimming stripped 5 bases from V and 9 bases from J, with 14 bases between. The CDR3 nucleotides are TGTGCCAGCAGTCCCGAGGGTGAGCGTGAGCAGTTCTTC. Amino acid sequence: CASSPEGEREQFF.